The 23 T cell receptor beta chains presented below share a single source sample, sequenced in a study of blood T cell repertoires in COVID-19. Generated by immunoSEQ multiplex PCR, the TCRdb table keeps only in-frame clones and is missing some. The sample consists of around 200,000 clones, roughly nine tenths of them appearing once. Sequences were obtained from peripheral blood. The receptor set was obtained from a man aged 65 to 85 with active or convalescent COVID-19.

CDR3 in DNA: TGCGCCAGCAGCCAAGAGGCTAGACTCAAAAACATTCAGTACTTC. Amino acid sequence: CASSQEARLKNIQYF. This chain links TRBV4-3 with TRBJ2-4; D gene uncertain. Germline V gene sequence: CDR1 LGHNA, CDR2 YSLEER. This CDR3 region has 15 residues. The germline V and J ends were trimmed by 0 bases and 3 bases, with 9 bases remaining between them.

V usage is TRBV28 and J usage is TRBJ2-1, with 13 bases lining up with TRBD2. Germline lookup yields CDR1 MDHEN and CDR2 SYDVKM. V trimming: 4 bases; J trimming: 6 bases; junction bases outside the gene matches: 6. This CDR3 has 16 amino acids. The CDR3 spells CASSSYGTSGTNEQFF. CDR3 DNA sequence: TGTGCCAGCAGTTCTTACGGGACTAGCGGGACCAATGAGCAGTTCTTC.

The V and J genes are TRBV5-8 and TRBJ2-6; possible D gene TRBD2, 6 bases. The CDR3 spans 17 residues. From germline, CDR1 is SGHTS and CDR2 YDEGEE. V dropped 3 bases and J dropped 0 bases, with 13 bases sitting between them. The CDR3 here is CASSSGGLISGANVLTF. In DNA, the CDR3 is TGTGCCAGCAGCTCCGGGGGACTTATCTCTGGGGCCAACGTCCTGACTTTC.

The chain combines TRBV27 with TRBJ2-1; 9 bases fit TRBD2. CDR3 size: 17 residues. Per the germline V gene, CDR1 is MNHEY and CDR2 is SMNVEV (reference sequence). Losses at the gene ends were 3 bases for V and 10 bases for J; bases not matched to a gene: 16. DNA for the CDR3: TGTGCCAGCAGTTTTCGACTAGCGGAGGTAGAGGGTTGGGAGCAGTTCTTC. It yields the protein CASSFRLAEVEGWEQFF.

The V and J genes are TRBV5-1 and TRBJ1-4, with a tentative D call TRBD1 (6 bases). In germline, CDR1 is SGHRS, CDR2 YFSETQ. Trimming took off 6 bases at V and 3 bases at J, with 15 bases between the two ends. There are 15 residues in the CDR3. CDR3: CASTQGSLANEKLFF. CDR3 coding DNA: TGCGCCAGCACCCAGGGGAGTTTGGCTAATGAAAAACTGTTTTTT.

The chain carries TRBV4-3 and TRBJ1-2; D remains unclear. CDR3 size: 18 residues. Germline V CDR1 and CDR2: LGHNA, YSLEER. The V end lost 0 bases, the J end lost 1 base, and 18 bases lay between the germline ends. CDR3 sequence reads: CASSQDAPDGGSNYGYTF. The CDR3 DNA is TGCGCCAGCAGCCAAGATGCCCCCGACGGTGGGAGTAACTATGGCTACACCTTC.

The chain employs TRBV14 and TRBJ1-1, with D uncertain. The CDR3 sequence is 13 residues long. V was pared by 1 base and J by 3 bases, with 6 bases between. Germline V gives CDR1 SGHDN, CDR2 FVKESK. The CDR3 coding sequence is TGTGCCAGCAGCCAAGGAGTTTACACTGAAGCTTTCTTT. It codes for CASSQGVYTEAFF.

This chain's CDR3 is CASSSSRLAGDTQYF. The CDR3 bases are TGTGCCAGCAGTTCCTCCCGACTAGCGGGGGATACGCAGTATTTT. V gene TRBV6-2 or TRBV6-3 combines with J gene TRBJ2-3; 11 bases are a match to TRBD2. With V trimmed by 4 bases and J by 6 bases, 6 bases remained unmatched. This CDR3 has 15 amino acids. Germline V gives CDR1 MNHEY, CDR2 SVGEGT.

The J gene is TRBJ2-1, the V gene TRBV18, with TRBD2 matching over 9 bases. The CDR3 is 18 amino acids. The V gene end was trimmed by 2 bases and the J gene end by 6 bases; junction bases not matched to a gene: 14. Germline assignment: CDR1 KGHSH and CDR2 LQKENI. As DNA, the CDR3 is TGTGCCAGCTCACCATTGGTAGATAGCGGGGGAGCTTCCAATGAGCAGTTCTTC. This encodes CASSPLVDSGGASNEQFF. The variable domain in full, with the rest retrieved from reference TRBV18 and TRBJ2-1, is NAGVMQNPRHLVRRRGQEARLRCSPMKGHSHVYWYRQLPEEGLKFMVYLQKENIIDESGMPKERFSAEFPKEGPSILRIQQVVRGDSAAYFCASSPLVDSGGASNEQFFGPGTRLTVL.

This clone was seen just once. The chain has TRBV30 and TRBJ2-2; 8 nucleotides agree with TRBD1. The J segment lost 1 base and the V segment lost 8 bases, leaving 18 bases of the junction unmatched. Germline assignment: CDR1 GTSNPN and CDR2 SVGIG (reference sequence). This CDR3 spans 18 amino acids. The CDR3 loop reads CARRIISGGAVNTGELFF. As DNA, the CDR3 is TGTGCCAGAAGGATTATTTCAGGGGGCGCCGTGAACACCGGGGAGCTGTTTTTT.

The rearrangement links TRBV2 to TRBJ1-2, with TRBD1 matching over 7 bases. CDR3 size: 13 residues. Germline V gene lookup returns CDR1 SNHLY and CDR2 FYNNEI. V gave up 2 bases and J gave up 6 bases; unmatched junction bases: 3. The CDR3 DNA sequence: TGTGCCAGCAGTGAAAGGGGGCGGGATGGCTACACCTTC. Translation: CASSERGRDGYTF.

The chain joins TRBV7-8 to TRBJ1-1; a weak D match, TRBD1 (5 bases). Trimming cost V 5 bases and J 0 bases, with 7 bases left between them. CDR3 length equals 13 residues. The germline V gene encodes CDR1 SGHVS and CDR2 FQNEAQ. In nucleotides, the CDR3 is TGTGCCAGCAGCCTGACAGTGAACACTGAAGCTTTCTTT. This gives the protein CASSLTVNTEAFF.

The rearrangement joins TRBV15 to TRBJ1-5; 10 positions agree with TRBD1. Unmatched junction bases numbered 9, after V lost 4 bases and J lost 0 bases. The CDR3 has 18 residues. CDR1 is LNHNV and CDR2 is YYDKDF in the germline V gene (reference sequence). The CDR3 sequence: CATSNSGQGRPSNQPQHF. CDR3 DNA: TGTGCCACCAGCAATTCGGGACAGGGGCGACCTAGCAATCAGCCCCAGCATTTT.

On this clone: The same CDR3 arises from other DNA sequences in this sample as well. The J gene is TRBJ2-3, the V gene TRBV7-2; D is perhaps TRBD2 (7 bases). The CDR3 is made up of 15 amino acids. With 4 bases removed from V and 3 bases from J, the gap between germline ends came to 14 bases. The germline V gene has CDR1 SGHTA and CDR2 FQGNSA. CDR3 region: CASSSVGGRTDTQYF. CDR3 coding DNA: TGTGCCAGCAGCTCAGTGGGGGGGCGGACAGATACGCAGTATTTT.

This sequence joins TRBV7-2 and TRBJ2-1, with D perhaps TRBD1 (6 bases). Germline V gene lookup returns CDR1 SGHTA and CDR2 FQGNSA. Trimming took off 4 bases at V and 2 bases at J, with 18 bases between the two ends. The CDR3 loop spans 17 amino acids. The CDR3 loop is CASSSMGQLRAYNEQFF. The CDR3 DNA reads as TGTGCCAGCAGCTCGATGGGACAACTGAGGGCCTACAATGAGCAGTTCTTC.

This sequence joins TRBV7-2 and TRBJ1-1; TRBD1 matches at 8 bases. Looked up from germline, CDR1 is SGHTA and CDR2 is FQGNSA. This CDR3 spans 15 amino acids. The ends lost 5 bases at V and 4 bases at J; junction bases unmatched: 9. In DNA, the CDR3 is TGTGCCAGCAGCGTATCCAGGGGGCTGGTCACTGAAGCTTTCTTT. It encodes CASSVSRGLVTEAFF.

This chain uses TRBV7-9 with TRBJ1-2, with D perhaps TRBD1 (6 bases). Germline loops: CDR1 SEHNR, CDR2 FQNEAQ (reference sequence). Trimming left V 1 base short and J 5 bases short, with 11 bases between. This CDR3 has 14 amino acids. The CDR3 DNA reads as TGTGCCAGCAGCTTAGAGCGGGGGCAGTATGGCTACACCTTC. Protein: CASSLERGQYGYTF.

In DNA, the CDR3 is TGTGCCAGCAGCTCTCCCCTGGGCGGGGGGTGGTCAGATACGCAGTATTTT. It specifies CASSSPLGGGWSDTQYF. The chain combines TRBV11-2 with TRBJ2-3; 8 nucleotides line up with TRBD2. Germline CDR1 is SGHAT and CDR2 is FQNNGV. CDR3 length: 17 residues. The ends lost 4 bases at V and 4 bases at J; junction bases unmatched: 13.

This clone appeared once. The V gene is TRBV18, the J gene TRBJ1-2; D may be TRBD1 (6 bases). V was cut by 1 base and J by 6 bases, with 18 bases left in between. The germline gives CDR1 KGHSH, CDR2 LQKENI. This CDR3 has 16 amino acids. In DNA form, the CDR3 reads TGTGCCAGCTCACCACAGCTGAGGGGGGGCGAGCATGGCTACACCTTC. Its protein is CASSPQLRGGEHGYTF.

V gene TRBV12-3 or TRBV12-4 combines with J gene TRBJ1-2, with D uncertain. Trimming pared 5 bases from V and 4 bases from J, leaving 11 bases between. The CDR3 extends over 13 amino acids. CDR3 sequence reads: CASSPSRVYGYTF. In DNA form, the CDR3 reads TGTGCCAGCAGTCCCAGCCGGGTCTATGGCTACACCTTC.

The V call is TRBV7-2, the J call TRBJ1-2; 8 bases line up with TRBD1. This CDR3 region has 15 residues. From germline, CDR1 is SGHTA and CDR2 FQGNSA. J gave up 6 bases and V 5 bases, and 11 bases lay outside the gene matches. In DNA, the CDR3 is TGTGCCAGCAGCCTGCGCCCCGACAGGGGTAATGGCTACACCTTC. Translated, it gives CASSLRPDRGNGYTF.

The chain combines TRBV5-1 with TRBJ2-7, with TRBD2 matching over 12 bases. Germline V gene sequence: CDR1 SGHRS, CDR2 YFSETQ. Unmatched junction bases numbered 5, after V lost 0 bases and J lost 4 bases. The CDR3 length is 16 residues. Here the CDR3 reads CASSLGTSGTLYEQYF. The CDR3 bases are TGCGCCAGCAGCTTGGGGACTAGCGGGACCTTATACGAGCAGTACTTC.

The chain is built from TRBV10-2 and TRBJ1-3, with D uncertain. Germline assignment: CDR1 WSHSY and CDR2 SAAADI. The CDR3 runs to 16 residues. V was clipped by 6 bases and J by 4 bases, with 19 bases between them. CDR3 residues: CASRVTASAAGNTIYF. The CDR3 DNA is TGCGCCAGCAGAGTGACCGCAAGCGCGGCGGGAAACACCATATATTTT.